The clone carrying this T cell receptor beta chain was picked up a small number of times. Its antigen is as yet unknown. Primers used in a second PCR of about 6 to 11 cycles were a sample-barcoded 5' primer and a J-beta primer mix. The template-switch adaptor, which had 12 random nucleotides, put a tag on each cDNA molecule. TCRdb passed the 5' RACE reads through MiXCR, listing each CDR3 protein once. The sample shows about 1 million distinct CDR3 sequences, roughly 45% of them seen only once. This entry comes from a study of blood T cells in healthy people across ages. Study-wide results and caveats: Older age coincided with a roughly linear decline in TCR beta diversity per million T cells.

Per sample, no less than 5 micrograms of total RNA were extracted. The TCR sequence derives from a woman aged 60-75 years in good health. Source material: blood.

CDR3 loop: CASSSFTRGYEQYF. The CDR3 DNA reads TGTGCCAGCAGCTCATTTACCAGGGGTTACGAGCAGTACTTC. The chain employs TRBV11-2 and TRBJ2-7; the D gene is possibly TRBD1 (6 bases). Germline CDR1 and CDR2: SGHAT and FQNNGV. V was clipped by 4 bases and J by 4 bases, with 14 bases between them. The CDR3 contains 14 residues. The entire variable domain, with the rest obtained from reference TRBV11-2 and TRBJ2-7, is as follows: EAGVAQSPRYKIIEKRQSVAFWCNPISGHATLYWYQQILGQGPKLLIQFQNNGVVDDSQLPKDRFSAERLKGVDSTLKIQPAKLEDSAVYLCASSSFTRGYEQYFGPGTRLTVT.